This TCR beta chain was sequenced during a study of cytomegalovirus exposure and HLA in healthy donors. Using immunoSEQ multiplex PCR, the repertoire was profiled, and TCRdb retains in-frame clones only, with some absent. The data show about 70,000 clones, about 93% seen once. In germline, CDR1 is MNHNS, CDR2 SASEGT. V was cut by 2 bases and J by 1 base, with 8 bases left in between. The CDR3 consists of 14 residues. This clonotype was obtained from a woman between 18 and 30 years old in good health and CMV-seropositive. Sequences were obtained from PBMCs. This chain joins TRBV6-1 and TRBJ1-1, with D uncertain. In DNA, the CDR3 is TGTGCCAGCAGTGAACAGGCAGGGAACACTGAAGCTTTCTTT. It codes for CASSEQAGNTEAFF.